Listed below are T cell receptor beta chains from one sample, sequenced in a study of blood T cell repertoires in COVID-19. The method was immunoSEQ multiplex PCR; TCRdb's version includes in-frame clones alone and lacks a portion of them. The data hold more than 250,000 clones, with 89% observed a single time. Sequencing was carried out using peripheral blood. These receptors were collected from a man between 18 and 35 years old who had recovered from COVID-19. The conserved cysteine and the conserved F or W are not part of the CDR3 here. Each record gives: V gene, D gene, J gene, CDR3 protein. The D gene is left open where the match is weak.

TRBV4-2	NA	TRBJ1-6	ASSQAEERPLH
TRBV5-1	NA	TRBJ2-2	ASSLLQGESTGELF
TRBV18	TRBD2	TRBJ2-5	ASSPTSGGAFLQETQY
TRBV4-1	TRBD1	TRBJ2-7	ASSIGQGNYEQY
TRBV30	TRBD2	TRBJ2-3	AWRGPGLAGGDTQY
TRBV3-1/TRBV3-2	TRBD1	TRBJ1-5	ASSQDPGRPDRAGVRRQPQH
TRBV11-1	NA	TRBJ2-7	ASSSSYEQY
TRBV6-2/TRBV6-3	NA	TRBJ2-6	ASSSDSSGANVLT
TRBV9	NA	TRBJ1-1	ASSVGGGVTEAF
TRBV9	NA	TRBJ2-3	ASSVRTDTDTQY
TRBV2	NA	TRBJ2-1	ASSEEDISYNEQF
TRBV5-1	TRBD1	TRBJ1-6	ASSLGVGDRANSPLH
TRBV5-1	TRBD2	TRBJ2-7	ASSYGTIGEQY
TRBV6-5	NA	TRBJ2-5	ASSYYTGSQETQY
TRBV19	TRBD1	TRBJ1-5	ASSIGDRVNQPQH
TRBV19	NA	TRBJ1-5	ASSPGRDGYNQPQH
TRBV7-3	TRBD1	TRBJ1-1	ASSHRGRDTEAF
TRBV5-4	NA	TRBJ2-3	ASSQTDTQY
TRBV6-1	TRBD1	TRBJ2-3	ASSDIWTGEGTDTQY
TRBV5-1	NA	TRBJ1-4	ASSSITGTTNEKLF
TRBV7-2	NA	TRBJ2-1	ASSPNGPRYNEQF
TRBV29-1	TRBD1	TRBJ1-1	SVGGRGRAEAF
TRBV7-2	TRBD1	TRBJ1-2	ASSFDRAYGYT
TRBV29-1	TRBD1	TRBJ2-7	SFAQGASYEQY
TRBV7-9	NA	TRBJ1-6	ASSLGTANSPLH
TRBV5-1	TRBD1	TRBJ2-5	ASSTQDRVETQY
TRBV10-3	TRBD1	TRBJ1-6	AISEGQGGSPLH
TRBV11-2	NA	TRBJ1-1	ASRRQIISNTEAF
TRBV20-1	NA	TRBJ1-1	SASGVTGRAPMNTEAF
TRBV7-9	TRBD1	TRBJ1-6	ASSLVGDSNSPLH
TRBV18	NA	TRBJ1-5	ASSPSGDQPQH
TRBV7-9	NA	TRBJ2-1	ASSLAELTGYNEQF
TRBV12-3/TRBV12-4	NA	TRBJ2-2	ASRRGAGELF
TRBV19	TRBD2	TRBJ2-2	ASSRGLAGTGELF
TRBV4-3	TRBD1	TRBJ1-1	ASSQETTGLYWTEAF
TRBV6-5	TRBD1	TRBJ2-3	ASSQGQGRSSTQY
TRBV6-5	TRBD1	TRBJ1-5	ASHSGTGANQPQH
TRBV6-2/TRBV6-3	TRBD1	TRBJ1-4	ASSETGSNEKLF
TRBV2	TRBD1	TRBJ1-2	ASNPTGGDFNYGYT
TRBV18	TRBD1	TRBJ2-7	ASSPRTGLYEQY
TRBV7-3	TRBD1	TRBJ1-6	ASRQGAWNNSPLH
TRBV7-2	NA	TRBJ1-1	ASSPNAGGRAEAF
TRBV7-8	TRBD1	TRBJ2-7	ASSQRTGSYEQY
TRBV7-9	TRBD2	TRBJ2-1	ASSSPSGGRAGDEQF
TRBV19	NA	TRBJ1-1	ASGMDGRDTEAF
TRBV6-2/TRBV6-3	TRBD1	TRBJ2-5	ASSRQGIQETQY
TRBV10-2	NA	TRBJ1-1	ASTVGSEAF